Listed below are T cell receptor beta chains from one sample, sequenced in a study of blood T cells in healthy people across ages. MiXCR, run by TCRdb on the 5' RACE reads, gives a single entry per CDR3 protein. The sample comprises 550,000 to 800,000 distinct CDR3 sequences, 32% of which are singletons, and roughly 14% rests with the top ten. Sequenced: blood. These receptors were taken from a woman aged 80 or over in good health. CDR3s include the opening cysteine and the closing phenylalanine or tryptophan. The D gene is left open where the match is weak. A row's size may be missing; if present it is once, few, many or a size class.

J gene,V gene,clone size,D gene,CDR3 DNA,CDR3 protein
TRBJ1-2,TRBV20-1,many,TRBD1,TGCAGTGCCACGGACAGGGGTGACTATGGCTACACCTTC,CSATDRGDYGYTF
TRBJ2-7,TRBV9,few,.,TGTGCCAGCAGCCCCCAGGGGCTCCCCTACGAGCAGTACTTC,CASSPQGLPYEQYF
TRBJ2-1,TRBV7-8,many,TRBD2,TGTGCCAGCAGCCCGGGCTCTAGCGGGGACCATGAGCAGTTCTTC,CASSPGSSGDHEQFF
TRBJ2-1,TRBV3-1,once,TRBD2,TGTGCCAGCAGACCGGGACTAGCGGGAGTTTATGAGCAGTTCTTC,CASRPGLAGVYEQFF
TRBJ2-1,TRBV7-6,many,.,TGTGCCAGCAGCTTAGGGAACTGGTTGTCCGGGGATGAGCAGTTCTTC,CASSLGNWLSGDEQFF
TRBJ2-5,TRBV5-5,.,.,TGTGCCAACAGCTTGGCGTACCAAGAGACCCAGTACTTC,CANSLAYQETQYF
TRBJ1-6,TRBV25-1,.,TRBD1,TGTGCCAGCAGTGCTGGGACAGGGCCCTTGAGTTCACCCCTCCACTTT,CASSAGTGPLSSPLHF
TRBJ2-1,TRBV4-1,.,TRBD2,TGCGCCAGCAGCCAAGATAACGGGAGGAGCTCCTACAATGAGCAGTTCTTC,CASSQDNGRSSYNEQFF
TRBJ1-4,TRBV5-1,.,.,TGCGCCAGCAGCTTGGAAGGGATTAATGAAAAACTGTTTTTT,CASSLEGINEKLFF
TRBJ2-3,TRBV20-1,few,.,TGCAGTGCTAGAGTAGGGGTTATTGCTCCAGATACGCAGTATTTT,CSARVGVIAPDTQYF
TRBJ1-6,TRBV7-3,many,TRBD1,TGTGCCAGCAGCCTTGGACAGGGAAGAAATAATTCACCCCTCCACTTT,CASSLGQGRNNSPLHF
TRBJ2-3,TRBV5-1,few,.,TGCGCCAGCAGCTCCGGACCCACAGATACGCAGTATTTT,CASSSGPTDTQYF
TRBJ2-5,TRBV12-3/TRBV12-4,many,TRBD1,TGTGCCAGCAGTCCACAGGGGGCTAGGCAGTACTTC,CASSPQGARQYF
TRBJ1-1,TRBV20-1,.,.,TGCAGTGCTAGAGATCTCCGGAGGAACACTGAAGCTTTCTTT,CSARDLRRNTEAFF
TRBJ2-5,TRBV19,.,TRBD1,TGTGCCAGTAGGAAAATACCGGGACAGGGGCGCGATGAGCAGTACTTC,CASRKIPGQGRDEQYF